A selection of T cell receptor beta chains follows, all from one sample in a study of blood T cell repertoires in COVID-19. The table came from immunoSEQ multiplex PCR; TCRdb's copy has only in-frame clones and leaves some out. This table has approximately 300,000 clones, 70% to 90% appearing once. The source material was peripheral blood. All receptors derive from a woman aged 45 to 65 with active or convalescent COVID-19. Each CDR3 is given with its conserved first and last residue. A D gene is named only where the DNA matches it firmly. Expanded clones are given a class, and other clones once, few, many or no size at all.

TRBD2,TRBJ2-1,TRBV5-4,NA,CASSPNHGLAGGPLEQFF,TGTGCCAGCAGCCCGAACCACGGGCTAGCGGGAGGGCCCCTTGAGCAGTTCTTC
TRBD1,TRBJ1-4,TRBV2,NA,CASSEAGTGDEKLFF,TGTGCCAGCAGTGAAGCGGGGACAGGGGATGAAAAACTGTTTTTT
NA,TRBJ2-7,TRBV11-2,NA,CASSLSPSEQYF,TGTGCCAGCAGCTTATCCCCCTCCGAGCAGTACTTC
NA,TRBJ1-1,TRBV6-5,NA,CASSYGRGLNTEAFF,TGTGCCAGCAGTTACGGGCGGGGACTGAACACTGAAGCTTTCTTT
TRBD2,TRBJ2-7,TRBV3-1/TRBV3-2,once,CASSQSLADSYEQYF,TGTGCCAGCAGCCAAAGCCTAGCGGACTCCTACGAGCAGTACTTC
TRBD2,TRBJ2-7,TRBV7-2,NA,CASSWTSGRAGSYEQYF,TGTGCCAGCAGCTGGACTAGCGGGAGGGCCGGTTCCTACGAGCAGTACTTC
TRBD1,TRBJ1-1,TRBV7-2,NA,CASSGQGGTEAFF,TGTGCCAGCAGCGGACAGGGGGGCACTGAAGCTTTCTTT
TRBD2,TRBJ2-7,TRBV18,once,CASSLAGGRSYEQYF,TGTGCCAGCTCATTAGCGGGAGGGCGGTCCTACGAGCAGTACTTC
NA,TRBJ1-1,TRBV20-1,NA,CSASGNRPPRDTEAFF,TGCAGTGCTAGTGGTAACAGGCCACCGCGCGACACTGAAGCTTTCTTT
NA,TRBJ2-2,TRBV5-6,NA,CASRALIRGKNTGELFF,TGTGCCAGCAGAGCCCTCATCCGCGGGAAGAACACCGGGGAGCTGTTTTTT
NA,TRBJ2-3,TRBV29-1,few,CSVCRTDTQYF,TGCAGCGTTTGCCGGACAGATACGCAGTATTTT
NA,TRBJ2-7,TRBV18,few,CASSSYSYEQYF,TGTGCCAGCTCATCCTACTCCTACGAGCAGTACTTC
NA,TRBJ2-7,TRBV28,once,CASSYPGTFEQYF,TGTGCCAGCAGTTATCCCGGGACTTTCGAGCAGTACTTC
NA,TRBJ1-1,TRBV5-1,NA,CASSRDINTEAFF,TGCGCCAGCAGCCGCGATATTAACACTGAAGCTTTCTTT
NA,TRBJ2-2,TRBV3-1/TRBV3-2,NA,CASSQDEVALGTGELFF,TGTGCCAGCAGCCAAGATGAGGTAGCGCTCGGCACCGGGGAGCTGTTTTTT
TRBD1,TRBJ1-2,TRBV27,few,CASSQLGQANYGYTF,TGTGCCAGCAGCCAACTGGGACAGGCTAACTATGGCTACACCTTC
NA,TRBJ2-1,TRBV28,NA,CASSWGRPSYNEQFF,TGTGCCAGCAGTTGGGGGCGACCCTCCTACAATGAGCAGTTCTTC
NA,TRBJ2-2,TRBV30,NA,CAWSVLGLRNTGELFF,TGTGCCTGGAGTGTACTGGGACTCCGCAACACCGGGGAGCTGTTTTTT
NA,TRBJ1-1,TRBV14,NA,CASSQGGPTEAFF,TGTGCCAGCAGCCAAGGGGGGCCCACTGAAGCTTTCTTT
NA,TRBJ1-5,TRBV7-9,NA,CASSLGSQPQHF,TGTGCCAGCAGCTTAGGCAGTCAGCCCCAGCATTTT
TRBD2,TRBJ2-7,TRBV28,NA,CASSVSGRGFREQYF,TGTGCCAGCAGTGTAAGCGGGAGGGGCTTTCGGGAGCAGTACTTC
NA,TRBJ2-7,TRBV6-1,NA,CASSELVRTVREQYF,TGTGCCAGCAGTGAATTGGTTCGGACTGTTCGCGAGCAGTACTTC
TRBD2,TRBJ2-1,TRBV9,once,CASSVGASGRYLGNEQFF,TGTGCCAGCAGCGTAGGGGCTAGCGGGAGGTATTTGGGCAATGAGCAGTTCTTC